This T cell receptor beta chain was obtained from a study of blood T cell repertoires in COVID-19 (TCRdb year 2020). Some background on the complete study: The collaborator samples originated in the United States, Italy and Spain and spanned the acute and convalescent phases of COVID-19. The prospective study material was composed of cDNA or gDNA derived from T cells, B-cell-depleted T cells, or PBMCs. Subjects who had been exposed to COVID-19, were actively infected with it, or had recovered from it provided the deeply sampled blood TCRbeta repertoires that made up the dataset. The repertoires were released in a freely available public database meant as a resource for research on the immune response to SARS-CoV-2. Samples were obtained from the ongoing ImmuneRACE study (first 160 participants) and from 1,000 to 1,500 subjects provided by 6 global collaborators. Sample metadata almost always included a de-identified subject ID, COVID-19 status, age in years and sex. Where available, HLA class I and class II types were taken from metadata supplied by the sample provider and were not determined by assay-based typing.

This clone has only one observation. Its specific antigen is unknown. No much larger clone is present one base from it, and per-base qualities are unavailable. TCRbeta CDR3 regions were amplified from genomic DNA by means of the immunoSEQ Assay, a bias-controlled multiplex PCR. The paper's data handling went like this. Within the assay, amplification of reference gene primers was used to estimate how many nucleated cells each sample contained. To quantify the absolute abundance of each unique TCRbeta CDR3 rearrangement, sequence reads were collapsed and filtered. For each sample, productive Simpson clonality was calculated as the square root of Simpson's diversity index over productive rearrangements. TCRdb mirrors the immuneACCESS table, restricted to in-frame sequences. Some clones are absent from its copies; in checked studies, under half trace to an unresolved V gene, and the reason for the others is unknown. V, J and clone size are taken as reported in that table, and D and trimming were inferred from the DNA itself. The sample table records about 330,000 clones; around nine tenths of these occur just once. The top ten clones comprise less than 6.5% of the sample.

V is reduced by 4 bases and J by 8 bases, leaving a spacing of 18 bases between them. CDR1 is given as SGHRS and CDR2 as YFSETQ, both from the germline V gene. The CDR3 measures 14 amino acids from cysteine to phenylalanine. Only the CDR3 portion is preserved as DNA: 42 bases, with reading frame beginning at the first base. Participants in the prospective study were enrolled through a virtual design, were aged roughly 18 to 100 years, and lived in 24 United States geographic areas. In the prospective study, participants were assigned to cohorts based on the clinical history participants reported in a screening survey and a study questionnaire. Recovered participants in ImmuneRACE Cohort 3 were defined as having two consecutive negative NP/OP PCR tests, clearance from a healthcare professional, or resolution of symptoms. Each participant in the prospective study had whole blood, serum and a nasopharyngeal or oropharyngeal swab collected by mobile phlebotomists. Prospective study participants could optionally give additional blood draws and questionnaires over an approximately 2-month period. Before DNA extraction, blood samples from the prospective study were shipped at room temperature or frozen.

What the study reported, not specific to this receptor: The quantity of clinical and demographic metadata differed by source and by participant and was supplied without curation.

The TCR was taken from a man younger than 40 who had recovered from COVID-19. This chain is built from TRBV5-1 and TRBJ1-2, with no confidently assigned D gene. Sequences were obtained from PBMCs or T cells enriched from blood (not recorded which). CDR3 reads: CASSPTASELGYTF. The nucleotide sequence is TGCGCCAGCAGCCCGACCGCCTCGGAGCTGGGCTACACCTTC.